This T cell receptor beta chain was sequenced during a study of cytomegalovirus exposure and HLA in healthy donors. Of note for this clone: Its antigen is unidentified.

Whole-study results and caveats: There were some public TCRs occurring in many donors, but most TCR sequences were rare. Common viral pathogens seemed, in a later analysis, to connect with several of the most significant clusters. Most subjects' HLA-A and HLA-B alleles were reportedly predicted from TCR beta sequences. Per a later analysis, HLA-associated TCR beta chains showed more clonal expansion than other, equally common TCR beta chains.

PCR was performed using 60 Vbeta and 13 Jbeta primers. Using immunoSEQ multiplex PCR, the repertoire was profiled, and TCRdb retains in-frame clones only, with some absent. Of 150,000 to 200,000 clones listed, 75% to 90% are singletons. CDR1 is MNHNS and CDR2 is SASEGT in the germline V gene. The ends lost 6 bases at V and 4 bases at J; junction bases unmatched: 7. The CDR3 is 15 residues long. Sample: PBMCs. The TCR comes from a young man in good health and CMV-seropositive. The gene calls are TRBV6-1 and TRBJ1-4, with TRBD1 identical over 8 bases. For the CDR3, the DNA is TGTGCCAGCAGCCACACCACAGGGGGTAATGAAAAACTGTTTTTT. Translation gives CASSHTTGGNEKLFF.